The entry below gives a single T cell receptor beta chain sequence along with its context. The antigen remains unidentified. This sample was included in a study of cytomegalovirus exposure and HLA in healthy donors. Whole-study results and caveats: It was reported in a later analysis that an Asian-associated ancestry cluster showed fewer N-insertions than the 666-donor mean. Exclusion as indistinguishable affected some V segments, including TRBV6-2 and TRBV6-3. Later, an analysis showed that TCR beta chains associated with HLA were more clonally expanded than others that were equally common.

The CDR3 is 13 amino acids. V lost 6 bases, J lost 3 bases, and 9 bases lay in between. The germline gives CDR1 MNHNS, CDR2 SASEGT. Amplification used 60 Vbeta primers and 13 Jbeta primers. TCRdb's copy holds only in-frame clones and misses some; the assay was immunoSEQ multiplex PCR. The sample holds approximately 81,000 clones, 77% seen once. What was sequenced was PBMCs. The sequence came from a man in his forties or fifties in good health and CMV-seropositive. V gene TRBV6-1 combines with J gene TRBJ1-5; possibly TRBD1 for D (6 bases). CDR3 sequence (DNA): TGTGCCAGCAGCAGGGACAACAATCAGCCCCAGCATTTT. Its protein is CASSRDNNQPQHF.